This T cell receptor beta chain was sequenced for a study of T cell responses to AZD1222 COVID-19 vaccine. Study-level information: Pooled together were second doses at about 4 or about 12 weeks.

The J segment lost 3 bases and the V segment lost 1 base, leaving 5 bases of the junction unmatched. CDR1 and CDR2 from the germline V gene are LGHDT and YNNKEL (reference sequence). The CDR3 loop spans 15 amino acids. TCRdb's copy holds only in-frame clones and misses some; the assay was immunoSEQ multiplex PCR. Here the sample spans fewer than 130,000 clones, around 89% being singletons. This clonotype was obtained from an adult in good health. This rearrangement joins TRBV3-1 (or the pseudogene TRBV3-2) to TRBJ2-7; the match to TRBD2 covers 8 bases. This sample comprised peripheral blood, obtained on day 0 of AZD1222 vaccination. CDR3 loop: CASSQVYSGSYEQYF. The DNA for the CDR3 is TGTGCCAGCAGCCAAGTATACAGCGGGAGCTACGAGCAGTACTTC.